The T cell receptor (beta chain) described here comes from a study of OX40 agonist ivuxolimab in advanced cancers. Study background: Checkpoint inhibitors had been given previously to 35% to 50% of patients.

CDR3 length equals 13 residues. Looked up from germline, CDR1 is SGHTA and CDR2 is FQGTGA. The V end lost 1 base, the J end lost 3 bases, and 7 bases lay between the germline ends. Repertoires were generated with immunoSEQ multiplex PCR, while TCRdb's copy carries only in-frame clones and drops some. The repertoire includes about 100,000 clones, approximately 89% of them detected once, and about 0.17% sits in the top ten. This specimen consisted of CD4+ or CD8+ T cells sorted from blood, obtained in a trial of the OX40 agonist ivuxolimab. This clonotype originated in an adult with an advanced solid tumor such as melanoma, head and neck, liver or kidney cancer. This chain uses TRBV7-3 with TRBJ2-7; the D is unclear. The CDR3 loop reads CASSLMWGYEQYF. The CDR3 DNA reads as TGTGCCAGCAGCTTAATGTGGGGCTACGAGCAGTACTTC.